Presented here are 26 T cell receptor beta chains from one specimen sequenced in a study of graft-versus-host responses after intestinal transplantation. No antigen has been assigned to these receptors. The data were produced by immunoSEQ multiplex PCR, yet TCRdb's version contains in-frame clones alone and is incomplete. The top ten hold roughly 0.49% of the sample, which has about 93,000 clones, approximately 95% seen once. The source was unstimulated CD8+ T cells sorted from spleen or lymph node cells, collected before intestinal transplant. The receptor source for this set is a human donor who received an intestinal transplant.

This chain joins TRBV29-1 and TRBJ2-2; no firm D call. Germline V gene sequence: CDR1 SQVTM, CDR2 ANQGSEA. The CDR3 length is 12 residues. V was pared by 8 bases and J by 3 bases, with 10 bases between. In DNA form, the CDR3 reads TGCAGCTCTGGGCACGACACCGGGGAGCTGTTTTTT. The encoded protein is CSSGHDTGELFF.

The CDR3 loop is CASSPGGEQYF. As DNA, the CDR3 is TGTGCCAGTAGTCCCGGGGGCGAGCAGTACTTC. This chain connects TRBV19 to TRBJ2-7; D is perhaps TRBD2 (6 bases). Looked up from germline, CDR1 is LNHDA and CDR2 is SQIVND (reference sequence). V was clipped by 5 bases and J by 6 bases, with 8 bases between them. The CDR3 is 11 amino acids.

CDR3: CASSVNGGSYEQYF. The CDR3 nucleotides read TGTGCCAGCAGCGTAAACGGGGGCTCCTACGAGCAGTACTTC. The chain carries TRBV9 and TRBJ2-7; the D gene is possibly TRBD2 (6 bases). This CDR3 is 14 amino acids long. Germline V lookup: CDR1 SGDLS, CDR2 YYNGEE. V lost 1 base and J 0 bases, leaving 8 bases between the germline ends.

The J gene is TRBJ1-4, the V gene TRBV7-9; 7 bases line up with TRBD1. The junction had 8 bases not matched to a gene; V was cut back by 6 bases and J by 4 bases. CDR1 is SEHNR, CDR2 FQNEAQ, per germline (reference sequence). The CDR3 totals 15 residues. In DNA, the CDR3 is TGTGCCAGCAGGAGAGCCGGGACAGATAATGAAAAACTGTTTTTT. Translated, it gives CASRRAGTDNEKLFF.

The chain is built from TRBV6-1 and TRBJ2-3, with TRBD2 identical over 9 bases. This CDR3 region has 18 residues. The ends lost 0 bases at V and 4 bases at J; junction bases unmatched: 11. Germline-derived CDR1 and CDR2 are MNHNS and SASEGT. This CDR3 is CASSEAMAAGGYADTQYF. As DNA, the CDR3 is TGTGCCAGCAGTGAAGCGATGGCGGCGGGGGGGTACGCAGATACGCAGTATTTT.

The DNA for the CDR3 is TGTGCCAGCAGCCGACTAGCGGGGGGATACAATGAGCAGTTCTTC. Its translation: CASSRLAGGYNEQFF. This chain joins TRBV2 and TRBJ2-1; 13 nucleotides align to TRBD2. Germline V gives CDR1 SNHLY, CDR2 FYNNEI. Unmatched junction bases numbered 3, after V lost 6 bases and J lost 4 bases. The CDR3 runs to 15 residues. The full variable domain, rest sourced from reference TRBV2 and TRBJ2-1, is EPEVTQTPSHQVTQMGQEVILRCVPISNHLYFYWYRQILGQKVEFLVSFYNNEISEKSEIFDDQFSVERPDGSNFTLKIRSTKLEDSAMYFCASSRLAGGYNEQFFGPGTRLTVL.

The chain is built from TRBV28 and TRBJ2-1; 9 nucleotides align to TRBD2. The CDR3 length is 14 residues. Trimming cost V 3 bases and J 9 bases; bases outside gene matches: 6. Per germline, CDR1 MDHEN and CDR2 SYDVKM. CDR3 in amino acids: CASSFASGVGEQFF. CDR3 nucleotides: TGTGCCAGCAGTTTTGCTAGCGGGGTTGGTGAGCAGTTCTTC.

This clone was observed once. The chain recombines TRBV13 with TRBJ2-1; D is perhaps TRBD1 (6 bases). V lost 1 base and J lost 0, with 7 bases in between. The germline CDR1 and CDR2 sequences are PRHDT and FYEKMQ (reference sequence). The CDR3 spans 15 residues. This CDR3 reads CASSLEGGSYNEQFF. CDR3 in DNA: TGTGCCAGCAGCTTAGAAGGGGGCTCCTACAATGAGCAGTTCTTC.

The chain uses TRBV5-6 and TRBJ2-1, with 10 bases identical to TRBD1. After removal of 4 bases from V and 0 bases from J, the junction contained 7 bases not matched to a gene. Per the germline V gene, CDR1 is SGHDT and CDR2 is YYEEEE. This CDR3 region has 17 residues. The CDR3, as DNA: TGTGCCAGCAGCCCCGGGACAGGGGCCGTCTCCTACAATGAGCAGTTCTTC. Translating it yields CASSPGTGAVSYNEQFF.

CDR3 nucleotide sequence: TGTGCCAGTAGTTGGACAGTCTTCTACGAGCAGTACTTC. Protein product: CASSWTVFYEQYF. The J gene is TRBJ2-7, the V gene TRBV19; D perhaps matches TRBD1 (6 bases). Germline assignment: CDR1 LNHDA and CDR2 SQIVND (reference sequence). The length of the CDR3 is 13 residues. V was pared by 5 bases and J by 3 bases, with 11 bases between.

The V call is TRBV30, the J call TRBJ2-7; TRBD1 matches 8 bases. Germline assignment: CDR1 GTSNPN and CDR2 SVGIG (reference sequence). CDR3 length: 15 residues. Trimming removed 2 bases from V and 4 bases from J; junction bases left unmatched: 10. In nucleotides, the CDR3 is TGTGCCTGGAGTCACCCCGGGACAGGTCGGTACGAGCAGTACTTC. Its protein is CAWSHPGTGRYEQYF. Full variable domain (missing parts from reference TRBV30 and TRBJ2-7): SQTIHQWPATLVQPVGSPLSLECTVEGTSNPNLYWYRQAAGRGLQLLFYSVGIGQISSEVPQNLSASRPQDRQFILSSKKLLLSDSGFYLCAWSHPGTGRYEQYFGPGTRLTVT.

This clone was counted once. The rearrangement links TRBV27 to TRBJ2-3, with 8 bases matching TRBD1. Germline V CDR1 and CDR2: MNHEY, SMNVEV (reference sequence). This CDR3 spans 16 amino acids. Trimming took 5 bases from V and 4 from J; bases not matched to a gene: 11. The CDR3 coding sequence is TGTGCCAGCAGTACGTCCACAGGGGGGCCTTCAGATACGCAGTATTTT. Encoded protein: CASSTSTGGPSDTQYF.

This chain uses TRBV27 with TRBJ2-2; 9 bases align to TRBD1. From germline, CDR1 is MNHEY and CDR2 SMNVEV (reference sequence). J was trimmed by 6 bases and V by 4 bases; bases with no gene match: 6. The CDR3 totals 15 residues. The CDR3 DNA reads as TGTGCCAGCAGTTGGGGACAGGGATCGGCCGGGGAGCTGTTTTTT. It specifies CASSWGQGSAGELFF.

In this sample, this clone turned up once. The rearrangement uses TRBV29-1 and TRBJ2-7; possible D gene TRBD1, 5 bases. V lost 6 bases to trimming and J lost 3 bases, with 9 bases between them. The CDR3 totals 11 residues. Germline-derived CDR1 and CDR2 are SQVTM and ANQGSEA. The CDR3 spells CSVDTGYEQYF. CDR3 DNA: TGCAGCGTCGATACAGGCTACGAGCAGTACTTC.

This chain links TRBV27 with TRBJ2-2, with a weak D call TRBD2 (5 bases). Germline V gene sequence: CDR1 MNHEY, CDR2 SMNVEV (reference sequence). The CDR3 loop spans 15 amino acids. The V end was cut by 2 bases, the J end by 6 bases, with 13 bases between. This chain's CDR3 is CASSLGTAGAGELFF. CDR3 in DNA: TGTGCCAGCAGTTTAGGTACCGCGGGCGCCGGGGAGCTGTTTTTT.

The chain has TRBV19 and TRBJ2-7, with D perhaps TRBD2 (6 bases). The CDR3 consists of 16 residues. Germline V lookup: CDR1 LNHDA, CDR2 SQIVND (reference sequence). Trimming took 3 bases from V and 4 from J, leaving 19 bases between them. In DNA, the CDR3 is TGTGCCAGTAGTATCGTAGCGGACCCTTCTATATACGAGCAGTACTTC. This sequence encodes CASSIVADPSIYEQYF.

This clone came up once. The chain combines TRBV9 with TRBJ1-2; the D gene is possibly TRBD1 (6 bases). The CDR3 sequence is 13 residues long. With 3 bases removed from V and 5 bases from J, the gap between germline ends came to 11 bases. CDR1 and CDR2 (germline): SGDLS, YYNGEE. This CDR3 reads CASSGDRLYGYTF. DNA for the CDR3: TGTGCCAGCAGCGGTGACAGGTTATATGGCTACACCTTC.

The J gene is TRBJ2-1, the V gene TRBV7-8; 7 bases agree with TRBD2. Germline V CDR1 and CDR2: SGHVS, FQNEAQ. The CDR3 runs 15 residues. The V and J ends lost 2 bases and 10 bases, in that order; junction bases with no gene match: 11. CDR3 in amino acids: CASSLWSGLDMEQFF. The CDR3 DNA reads as TGTGCCAGCAGCTTATGGTCCGGACTAGATATGGAGCAGTTCTTC.

The V and J genes are TRBV4-1 and TRBJ2-7; 13 bases are shared with TRBD2. The CDR3 is 16 residues long. Trimming cost V 1 base and J 4 bases; bases outside gene matches: 4. CDR1 is MGHRA, CDR2 YSYEKL, per germline. The CDR3 bases are TGCGCCAGCAGCCAAGGCCCGACTAGCGGGGGGTACGAGCAGTACTTC. It specifies CASSQGPTSGGYEQYF.

The chain couples TRBV9 to TRBJ1-5, with 12 bases that match TRBD1. Germline V CDR1 and CDR2: SGDLS, YYNGEE. This CDR3 has 14 amino acids. Trimming removed 4 bases from V and 6 bases from J; junction bases left unmatched: 2. The CDR3 nucleotides read TGTGCCAGCAGCTGGGGACAGGGGGCTCAGCCCCAGCATTTT. This translates into CASSWGQGAQPQHF. The full variable domain, in which reference TRBV9 and TRBJ1-5 provide the parts outside the CDR3, is DSGVTQTPKHLITATGQRVTLRCSPRSGDLSVYWYQQSLDQGLQFLIQYYNGEERAKGNILERFSAQQFPDLHSELNLSSLELGDSALYFCASSWGQGAQPQHFGDGTRLSIL.

The chain recombines TRBV19 with TRBJ2-7; 10 bases map to TRBD2. The germline CDR1 and CDR2 sequences are LNHDA and SQIVND (reference sequence). V shed 3 bases and J 5 bases; nucleotides not matched to a gene: 7. The CDR3 contains 15 residues. CDR3 DNA sequence: TGTGCCAGTAGTATCCTAGCGGGGGCGAAAAACGAGCAGTACTTC. Its protein is CASSILAGAKNEQYF.

This clone was recorded only once. J is TRBJ2-1 and V is TRBV30, with no clear D. CDR1 and CDR2 from the germline V gene are GTSNPN and SVGIG (reference sequence). This CDR3 is built from 12 residues. V lost 2 bases, J lost 5 bases, and 7 bases lay in between. The CDR3 region is CAWSPRDNEQFF. The CDR3 DNA follows: TGTGCCTGGAGTCCTCGGGACAATGAGCAGTTCTTC. Full variable domain (remainder filled in from reference TRBV30 and TRBJ2-1): SQTIHQWPATLVQPVGSPLSLECTVEGTSNPNLYWYRQAAGRGLQLLFYSVGIGQISSEVPQNLSASRPQDRQFILSSKKLLLSDSGFYLCAWSPRDNEQFFGPGTRLTVL.

V usage is TRBV19 and J usage is TRBJ2-7, with 8 nucleotides matching TRBD1. Germline-derived CDR1 and CDR2 are LNHDA and SQIVND (reference sequence). Trimming removed 5 bases from V and 1 base from J; junction bases left unmatched: 7. This CDR3 has 15 residues. The CDR3 coding sequence is TGTGCCAGTAGTTTCGCAGGGGGCGCGTCCTACGAGCAGTACTTC. As protein: CASSFAGGASYEQYF.

The gene calls are TRBV27 and TRBJ2-7; the D is unclear. The germline gives CDR1 MNHEY, CDR2 SMNVEV (reference sequence). The CDR3 spans 13 residues. Trimming took 8 bases from V and 4 from J, leaving 15 bases between them. For the CDR3, the DNA is TGTGCCAGCGGGCCCTTTTCCGTATACGAGCAGTACTTC. This translates into CASGPFSVYEQYF.

The chain employs TRBV28 and TRBJ2-3; 10 bases map to TRBD2. Per germline, CDR1 MDHEN and CDR2 SYDVKM. V shed 6 bases, J shed 3 bases, and the junction held 9 bases outside the gene matches. The CDR3 extends over 16 amino acids. The CDR3 bases are TGTGCCAGCAGCCCGTCGGTAGCGGGAGGAACAGATACGCAGTATTTT. This codes for CASSPSVAGGTDTQYF.

The V and J genes are TRBV1 and TRBJ2-7; TRBD2, the table's D call, was not compared with the DNA. TRBV1 is a pseudogene segment. The CDR3 has 15 residues. CDR3 coding DNA: TGCACCACCCCAGGACTAGTTCCTACCTCCTACGAGCAGTACTTC. Translation gives CTTPGLVPTSYEQYF.